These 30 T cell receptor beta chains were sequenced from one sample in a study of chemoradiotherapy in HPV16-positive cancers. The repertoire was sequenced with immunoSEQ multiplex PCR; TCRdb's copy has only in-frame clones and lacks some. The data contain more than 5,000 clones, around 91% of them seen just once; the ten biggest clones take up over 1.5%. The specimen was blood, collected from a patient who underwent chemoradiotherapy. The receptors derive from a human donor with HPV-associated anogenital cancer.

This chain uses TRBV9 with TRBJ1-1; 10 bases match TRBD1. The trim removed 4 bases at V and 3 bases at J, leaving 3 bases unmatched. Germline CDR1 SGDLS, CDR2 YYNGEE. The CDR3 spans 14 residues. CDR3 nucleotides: TGTGCCAGCAGCCCCGGGACAGGGGACACTGAAGCTTTCTTT. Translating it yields CASSPGTGDTEAFF.

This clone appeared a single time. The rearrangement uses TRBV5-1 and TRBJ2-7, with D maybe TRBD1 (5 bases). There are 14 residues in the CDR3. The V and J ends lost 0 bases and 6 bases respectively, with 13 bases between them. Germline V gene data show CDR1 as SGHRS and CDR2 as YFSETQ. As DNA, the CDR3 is TGCGCCAGCAGCTTGGAAGGGGCGCGTCGCGAGCAGTACTTC. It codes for CASSLEGARREQYF.

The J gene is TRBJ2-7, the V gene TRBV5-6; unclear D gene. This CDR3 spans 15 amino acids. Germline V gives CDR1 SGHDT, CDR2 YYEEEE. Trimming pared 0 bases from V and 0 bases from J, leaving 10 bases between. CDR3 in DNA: TGTGCCAGCAGCTTGGATCACGGTTCCTCCTACGAGCAGTACTTC. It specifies CASSLDHGSSYEQYF.

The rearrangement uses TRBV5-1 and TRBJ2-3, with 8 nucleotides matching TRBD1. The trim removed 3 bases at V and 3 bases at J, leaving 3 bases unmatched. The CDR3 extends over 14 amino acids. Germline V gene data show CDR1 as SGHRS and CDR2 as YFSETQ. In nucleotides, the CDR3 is TGCGCCAGCAGCTCGACAGGGGTGACAGATACGCAGTATTTT. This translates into CASSSTGVTDTQYF.

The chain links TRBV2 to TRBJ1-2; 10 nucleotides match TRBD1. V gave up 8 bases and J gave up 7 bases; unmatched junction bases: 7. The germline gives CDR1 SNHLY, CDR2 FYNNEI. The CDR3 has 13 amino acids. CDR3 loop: CASVRQGAGGYTF. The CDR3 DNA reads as TGTGCCAGCGTGCGACAGGGGGCTGGTGGCTACACCTTC.

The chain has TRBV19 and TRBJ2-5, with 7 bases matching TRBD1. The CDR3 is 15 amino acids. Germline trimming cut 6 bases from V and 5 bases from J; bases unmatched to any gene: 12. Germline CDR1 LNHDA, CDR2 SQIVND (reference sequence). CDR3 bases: TGTGCCAGTAGCACTACAGGGGCCGGGCTTGAGACCCAGTACTTC. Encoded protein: CASSTTGAGLETQYF.

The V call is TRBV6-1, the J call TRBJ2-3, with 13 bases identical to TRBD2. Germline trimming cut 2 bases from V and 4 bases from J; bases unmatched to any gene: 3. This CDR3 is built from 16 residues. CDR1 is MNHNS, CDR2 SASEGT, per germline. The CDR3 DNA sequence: TGTGCCAGCAGTGAAATACTAGCGGGGGGGCCAGATACGCAGTATTTT. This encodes CASSEILAGGPDTQYF.

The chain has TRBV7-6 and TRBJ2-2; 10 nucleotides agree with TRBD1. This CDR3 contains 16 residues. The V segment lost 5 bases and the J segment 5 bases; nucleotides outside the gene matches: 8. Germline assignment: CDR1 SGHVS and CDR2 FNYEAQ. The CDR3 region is CASSHRQGAVTGELFF. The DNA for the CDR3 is TGTGCCAGCAGCCACAGACAGGGGGCCGTTACCGGGGAGCTGTTTTTT.

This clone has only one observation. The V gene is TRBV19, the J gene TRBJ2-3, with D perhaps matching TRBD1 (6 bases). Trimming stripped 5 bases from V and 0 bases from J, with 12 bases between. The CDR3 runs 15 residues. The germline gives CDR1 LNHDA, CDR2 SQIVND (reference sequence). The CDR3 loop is CASSPSDSSTDTQYF. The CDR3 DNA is TGTGCCAGTAGTCCCTCGGACAGTAGCACAGATACGCAGTATTTT.

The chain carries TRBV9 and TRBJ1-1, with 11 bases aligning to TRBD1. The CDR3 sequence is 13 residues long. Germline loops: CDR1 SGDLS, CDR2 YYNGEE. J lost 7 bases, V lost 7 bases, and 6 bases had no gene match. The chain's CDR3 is CASAGQGAREAFF. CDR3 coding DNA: TGTGCCAGCGCCGGACAGGGGGCCCGTGAAGCTTTCTTT.

As DNA, the CDR3 is TGTGCCAGCAAAGGCGGGGAGTATTCCTACGAGCAGTACTTC. Translating gives CASKGGEYSYEQYF. This rearrangement joins TRBV6-1 to TRBJ2-7; D might be TRBD2 (6 bases). The V gene's germline CDR1 is MNHNS and CDR2 SASEGT. Trimming stripped 7 bases from V and 1 base from J, with 14 bases between. The CDR3 length is 14 residues.

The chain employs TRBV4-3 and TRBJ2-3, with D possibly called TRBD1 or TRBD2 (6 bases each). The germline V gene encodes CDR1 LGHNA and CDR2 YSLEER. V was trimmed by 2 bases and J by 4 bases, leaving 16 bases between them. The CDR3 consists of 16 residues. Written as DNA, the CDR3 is TGCGCCAGCAGCCAAACCGGGGGCATTACGGCAGATACGCAGTATTTT. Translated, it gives CASSQTGGITADTQYF.

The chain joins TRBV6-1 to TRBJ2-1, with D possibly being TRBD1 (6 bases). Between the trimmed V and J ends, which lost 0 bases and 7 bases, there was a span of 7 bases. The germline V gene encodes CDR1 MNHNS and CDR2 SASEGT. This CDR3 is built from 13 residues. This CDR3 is CASSEARGNEQFF. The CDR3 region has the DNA TGTGCCAGCAGTGAAGCTAGGGGGAATGAGCAGTTCTTC.

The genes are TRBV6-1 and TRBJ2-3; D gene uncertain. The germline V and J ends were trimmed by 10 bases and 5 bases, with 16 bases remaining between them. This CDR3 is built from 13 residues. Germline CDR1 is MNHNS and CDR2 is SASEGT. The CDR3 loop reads CAITRAKGDTQYF. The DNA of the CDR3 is TGTGCCATCACCCGGGCGAAGGGAGATACGCAGTATTTT.

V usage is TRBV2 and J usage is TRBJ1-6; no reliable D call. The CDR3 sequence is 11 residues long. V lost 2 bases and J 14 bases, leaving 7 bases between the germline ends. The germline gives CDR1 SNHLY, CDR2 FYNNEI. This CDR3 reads CASSELASLHF. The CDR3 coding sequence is TGTGCCAGCAGTGAATTGGCTTCCCTCCACTTT. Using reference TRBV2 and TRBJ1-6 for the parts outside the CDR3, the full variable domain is EPEVTQTPSHQVTQMGQEVILRCVPISNHLYFYWYRQILGQKVEFLVSFYNNEISEKSEIFDDQFSVERPDGSNFTLKIRSTKLEDSAMYFCASSELASLHFGNGTRLTVT.

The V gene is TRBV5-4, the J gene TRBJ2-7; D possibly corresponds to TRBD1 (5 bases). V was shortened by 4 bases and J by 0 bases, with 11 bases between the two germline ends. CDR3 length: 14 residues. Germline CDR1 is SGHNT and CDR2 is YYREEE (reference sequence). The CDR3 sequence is CASSRDSSSYEQYF. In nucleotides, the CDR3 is TGTGCCAGCAGCCGAGACAGCAGCTCCTACGAGCAGTACTTC.

The CDR3 DNA reads as TGTGCCAGCAGTGAAGCGGGAGGGGGCCGAGGGGTGGTTACCGGGGAGCTGTTTTTT. Translated, it gives CASSEAGGGRGVVTGELFF. The chain links TRBV6-1 to TRBJ2-2; D possibly uses TRBD1 or TRBD2 (7 bases each). This CDR3 region has 19 residues. CDR1 and CDR2 from the germline V gene are MNHNS and SASEGT. The V gene lost 0 bases and the J gene lost 5 bases, with 22 bases spanning the gap.

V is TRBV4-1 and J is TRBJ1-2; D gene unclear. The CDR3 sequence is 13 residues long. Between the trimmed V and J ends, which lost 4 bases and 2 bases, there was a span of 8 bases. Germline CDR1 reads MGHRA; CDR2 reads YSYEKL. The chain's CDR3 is CASSLEGNYGYTF. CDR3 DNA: TGCGCCAGCAGCCTTGAAGGGAACTATGGCTACACCTTC.

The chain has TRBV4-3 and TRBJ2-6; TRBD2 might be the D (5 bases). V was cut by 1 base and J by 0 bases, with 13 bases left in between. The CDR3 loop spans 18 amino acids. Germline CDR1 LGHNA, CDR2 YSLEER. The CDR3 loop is CASSQVGRRSSGANVLTF. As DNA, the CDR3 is TGCGCCAGCAGCCAAGTAGGGCGGAGGAGCTCTGGGGCCAACGTCCTGACTTTC.

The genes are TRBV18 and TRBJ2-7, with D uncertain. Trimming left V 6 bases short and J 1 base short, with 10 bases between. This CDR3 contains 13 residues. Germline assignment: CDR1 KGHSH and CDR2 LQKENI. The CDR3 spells CASSPRQSYEQYF. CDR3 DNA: TGTGCCAGCTCTCCCCGACAATCCTACGAGCAGTACTTC. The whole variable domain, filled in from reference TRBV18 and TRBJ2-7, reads NAGVMQNPRHLVRRRGQEARLRCSPMKGHSHVYWYRQLPEEGLKFMVYLQKENIIDESGMPKERFSAEFPKEGPSILRIQQVVRGDSAAYFCASSPRQSYEQYFGPGTRLTVT.

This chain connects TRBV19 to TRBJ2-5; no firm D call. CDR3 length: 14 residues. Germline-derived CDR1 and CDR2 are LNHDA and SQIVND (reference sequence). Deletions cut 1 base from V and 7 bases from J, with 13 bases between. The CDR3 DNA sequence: TGTGCCAGTAGTATAGGCAGCCGATTAGGGACCCAGTACTTC. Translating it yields CASSIGSRLGTQYF.

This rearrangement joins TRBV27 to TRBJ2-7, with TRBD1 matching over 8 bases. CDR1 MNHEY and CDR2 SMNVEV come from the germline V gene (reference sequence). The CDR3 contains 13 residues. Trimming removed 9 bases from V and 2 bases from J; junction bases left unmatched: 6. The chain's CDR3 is CASSGQVTYEQYF. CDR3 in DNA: TGTGCCAGTTCGGGACAGGTCACCTACGAGCAGTACTTC.

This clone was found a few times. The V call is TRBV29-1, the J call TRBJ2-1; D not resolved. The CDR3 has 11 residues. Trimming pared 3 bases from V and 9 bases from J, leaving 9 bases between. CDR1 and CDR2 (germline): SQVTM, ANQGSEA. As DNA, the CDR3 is TGCAGCGTTGATGTAACTCCTGAGCAGTTCTTC. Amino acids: CSVDVTPEQFF.

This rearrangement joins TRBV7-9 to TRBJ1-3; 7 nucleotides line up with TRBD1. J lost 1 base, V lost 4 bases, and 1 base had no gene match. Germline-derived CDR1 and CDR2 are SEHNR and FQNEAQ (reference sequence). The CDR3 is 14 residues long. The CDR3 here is CASSSDRSGNTIYF. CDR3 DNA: TGTGCCAGCAGCTCGGACAGGTCTGGAAACACCATATATTTT.

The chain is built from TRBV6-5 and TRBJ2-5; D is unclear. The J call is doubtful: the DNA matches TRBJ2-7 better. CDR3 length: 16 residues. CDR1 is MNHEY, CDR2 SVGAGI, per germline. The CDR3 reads CASSYSVQGGSYEQYF. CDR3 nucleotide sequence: TGTGCCAGCAGTTACTCGGTTCAAGGCGGCTCCTACGAGCAGTACTTC.

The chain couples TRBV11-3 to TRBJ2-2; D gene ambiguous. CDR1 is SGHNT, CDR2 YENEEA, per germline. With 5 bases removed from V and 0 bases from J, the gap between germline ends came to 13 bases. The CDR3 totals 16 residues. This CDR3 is CASSPGAGPNTGELFF. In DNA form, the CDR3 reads TGTGCCAGCAGCCCCGGTGCCGGGCCGAACACCGGGGAGCTGTTTTTT. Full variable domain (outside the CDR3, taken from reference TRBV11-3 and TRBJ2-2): EAGVVQSPRYKIIEKKQPVAFWCNPISGHNTLYWYLQNLGQGPELLIRYENEEAVDDSQLPKDRFSAERLKGVDSTLKIQPAELGDSAVYLCASSPGAGPNTGELFFGEGSRLTVL.

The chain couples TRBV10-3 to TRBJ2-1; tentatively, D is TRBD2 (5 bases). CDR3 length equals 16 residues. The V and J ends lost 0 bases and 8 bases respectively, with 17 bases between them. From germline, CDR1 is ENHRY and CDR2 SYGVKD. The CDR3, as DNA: TGTGCCATCAGTGAGTCGAAGGATAGCGTCATCGATGAGCAGTTCTTC. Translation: CAISESKDSVIDEQFF.

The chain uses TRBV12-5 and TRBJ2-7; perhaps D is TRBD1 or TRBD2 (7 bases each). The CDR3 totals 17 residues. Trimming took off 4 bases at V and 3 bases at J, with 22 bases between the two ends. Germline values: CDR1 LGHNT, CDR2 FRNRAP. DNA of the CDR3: TGTGCTAGTGGTTCTCCCCAGGGGGGGCGTATGGTCTACGAGCAGTACTTC. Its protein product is CASGSPQGGRMVYEQYF.

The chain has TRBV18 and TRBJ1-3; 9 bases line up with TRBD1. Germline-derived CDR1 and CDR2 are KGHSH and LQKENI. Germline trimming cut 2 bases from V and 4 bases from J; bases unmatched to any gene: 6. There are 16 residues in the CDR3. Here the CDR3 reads CASSPAGTGHGNTIYF. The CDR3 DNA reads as TGTGCCAGCTCACCAGCCGGGACAGGGCACGGAAACACCATATATTTT.

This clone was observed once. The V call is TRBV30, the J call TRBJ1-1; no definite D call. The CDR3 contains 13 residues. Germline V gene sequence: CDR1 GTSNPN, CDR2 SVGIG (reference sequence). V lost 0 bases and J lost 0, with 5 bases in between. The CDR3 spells CAWSVDVNTEAFF. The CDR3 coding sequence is TGTGCCTGGAGTGTAGATGTGAACACTGAAGCTTTCTTT.